The sample holds a few counts of the clone carrying this T cell receptor beta chain. What it binds is unknown. This sample was taken from a study of cytotoxic CD8 clonotypes in ibrutinib-treated CLL. On the study more broadly: Partial responders around 24, complete 2; roughly twelve progressed and roughly 14 stayed in remission by median approximately 5.5 years.

The V end lost 0 bases, the J end lost 3 bases, and 20 bases lay between the germline ends. The CDR3 extends over 18 amino acids. The V gene's germline CDR1 is ENHRY and CDR2 SYGVKD. Assay: immunoSEQ multiplex PCR; the TCRdb copy retains only in-frame clones and omits some. The sample consists of some 150,000 clones, 60% to 80% of them appearing once. Study-wide findings and caveats: The study found clonality rose at ibrutinib response, then fell toward baseline at progression. Researchers report that baseline clonality outpaced age-matched healthy donors and tracked circulating CD8+ T-cell counts.

This sequence was found in a human donor with chronic lymphocytic leukemia. This specimen consisted of PBMCs, obtained after 12 months of ibrutinib treatment. This sequence joins TRBV10-3 and TRBJ1-1; D may be TRBD1 (6 bases). This CDR3 is CAISESSRYRDLDTEAFF. In DNA form, the CDR3 reads TGTGCCATCAGTGAGTCGAGCCGTTACAGGGATTTGGACACTGAAGCTTTCTTT.